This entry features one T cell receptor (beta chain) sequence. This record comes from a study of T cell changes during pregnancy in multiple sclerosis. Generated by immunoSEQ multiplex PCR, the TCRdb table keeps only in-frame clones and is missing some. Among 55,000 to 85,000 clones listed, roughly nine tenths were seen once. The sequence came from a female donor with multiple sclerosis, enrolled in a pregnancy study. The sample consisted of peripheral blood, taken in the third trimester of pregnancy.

DNA of the CDR3: TGTGCCAGCACCGGAGCGGTACGCACGGAGACCCAGTACTTC. It is translated as CASTGAVRTETQYF. This chain joins TRBV2 and TRBJ2-5; maybe TRBD2 (5 bases). The V end lost 7 bases, the J end lost 5 bases, and 17 bases lay between the germline ends. Germline V gives CDR1 SNHLY, CDR2 FYNNEI. This CDR3 contains 14 residues. The variable domain in full, completed from reference TRBV2 and TRBJ2-5, reads EPEVTQTPSHQVTQMGQEVILRCVPISNHLYFYWYRQILGQKVEFLVSFYNNEISEKSEIFDDQFSVERPDGSNFTLKIRSTKLEDSAMYFCASTGAVRTETQYFGPGTRLLVL.